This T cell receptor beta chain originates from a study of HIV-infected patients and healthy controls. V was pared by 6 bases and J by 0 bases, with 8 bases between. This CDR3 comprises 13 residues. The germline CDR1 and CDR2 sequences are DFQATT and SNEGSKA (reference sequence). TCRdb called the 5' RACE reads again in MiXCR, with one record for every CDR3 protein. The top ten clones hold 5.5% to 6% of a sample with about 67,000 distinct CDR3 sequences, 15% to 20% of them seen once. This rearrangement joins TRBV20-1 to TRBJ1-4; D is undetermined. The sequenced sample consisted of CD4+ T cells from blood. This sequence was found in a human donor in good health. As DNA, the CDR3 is TGCAGTGCGCACGGTCCAACTAATGAAAAACTGTTTTTT. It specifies CSAHGPTNEKLFF.